A selection of T cell receptor beta chains follows, all from one sample in a study of CD8 T cells in Susac syndrome. TCRdb recomputed calls from the immunoSEQ multiplex PCR reads with MiXCR, one row per CDR3 protein. The data hold under 350,000 distinct CDR3 sequences, with 90% to 95% observed a single time. The sequenced sample was CD4+ T cells from PBMCs. All receptors derive from a human donor with multiple sclerosis. The conserved cysteine and the conserved F or W are not part of the CDR3 here. A D gene is named only where the DNA matches it firmly.

-,TRBV29-1,SVESGRGANVLT
-,TRBV4-2,ASSLVSGDQQETQY
-,TRBV24-1,ATSSGNTEAF
-,TRBV11-3,ASSSGLLLSPLH
-,TRBV3-1,ASSQEDTFYEQY
-,TRBV6-5,ASRRDTRSNQPQH
TRBD1,TRBV5-1,ASTMPGQSYNEQF
TRBD1,TRBV5-1,ASSDRAEANVLT
-,TRBV5-1,ASSLGQGPMNTEAF
-,TRBV11-2,ASSLGPGDQHEQF
-,TRBV10-3,AIAEGSTDTQY
-,TRBV3-1,ASRPRGDRHYGYT
-,TRBV29-1,SAGASVRETQY
-,TRBV7-9,ASSGDTVGNTIY
-,TRBV9,ASSVVTVSNYGYT
TRBD1,TRBV6-2/TRBV6-3,ASSYRGPDTGELF
-,TRBV24-1,ATSDPGRLNIQY
-,TRBV29-1,SGGGLDIQY
-,TRBV10-3,AISEQQGRYSYNEQF
-,TRBV6-2/TRBV6-3,ASGGPISWGNQPQH
TRBD2,TRBV5-4,ASRTGLAGGPSEQF
TRBD2,TRBV29-1,SIRLALYNEQF
TRBD1,TRBV7-3,ASSLKGQGSAGANVLT
-,TRBV10-3,AIRTGSYNEQF
-,TRBV11-2,ASSLGGANVLT
-,TRBV29-1,SVREGGEKLF
-,TRBV2,ATSRRGGNTEAF
-,TRBV2,ASSALVQQY
-,TRBV5-6,ASSLRNRYAYGYT
-,TRBV12-3/TRBV12-4,ASSVRGPREETQY
-,TRBV6-5,ASSYRTAYNEQF
-,TRBV20-1,SAIPTDQPYGYT
TRBD2,TRBV6-5,ASSAVAGGANEQF
TRBD1,TRBV29-1,SVSGGNNQPQH
-,TRBV12-3/TRBV12-4,ASSLFPGNTEAF
-,TRBV20-1,SAFRGDTEAF
TRBD1,TRBV29-1,SVSRQGANYNEQF